The T cell receptor (beta chain) under discussion was sequenced for a study of blood T cell repertoires in COVID-19. Study as a whole: COVID-19 samples collected from the United States, Italy and Spain covered acute and convalescent phases.

V gave up 4 bases and J gave up 4 bases, with 13 bases separating them. Per the germline V gene, CDR1 is KGHDR and CDR2 is SFDVKD. The CDR3 consists of 14 residues. Some clones are missing from TCRdb's copy, which holds only in-frame ones; the method was immunoSEQ multiplex PCR. This sample carries around 140,000 clones, nearly 90% of them seen once, and the ten largest clones take less than 2%. Specimen: peripheral blood. The receptor's source is a man aged 70-80 years with acute or convalescent COVID-19. The V and J genes are TRBV24-1 and TRBJ2-7; a weak D match, TRBD1 (6 bases). CDR3 DNA sequence: TGTGCCACCAGTGACCCCTTCGACAGGTACGAGCAGTACTTC. Protein product: CATSDPFDRYEQYF.